Listed here are 9 T cell receptor beta chains from one sample, sequenced in a study of identifying expanded T cells in peripheral blood. Measured with immunoSEQ multiplex PCR; TCRdb has only the in-frame clones, and not every one. The repertoire holds 65,000 to 95,000 clones, with approximately 90% as singletons. Material: blood. These receptors were taken from a person between 18 and 75 years old in good health.

The rearrangement joins TRBV4-2 to TRBJ2-1, with D uncertain. This CDR3 contains 14 residues. V lost 0 bases to trimming and J lost 8 bases, with 11 bases between them. Germline values: CDR1 LGHNA, CDR2 YNFKEQ. The CDR3 sequence is CASSQERLGYEQFF. The CDR3 nucleotides read TGTGCCAGCAGCCAAGAGCGGTTAGGCTATGAGCAGTTCTTC.

This chain uses TRBV25-1 with TRBJ2-1; 7 nucleotides line up with TRBD2. V lost 5 bases to trimming and J lost 5 bases; unmatched junction nucleotides: 9. The germline V gene has CDR1 MGHDK and CDR2 SYGVNS. This CDR3 region has 15 residues. In nucleotides, the CDR3 is TGTGCCAGCAGTCTCCCGGGCGGGAGTGACAATGAGCAGTTCTTC. Translation: CASSLPGGSDNEQFF.

The chain couples TRBV19 to TRBJ1-5; D gene unclear. CDR3 length equals 13 residues. Germline V gene sequence: CDR1 LNHDA, CDR2 SQIVND (reference sequence). Deletions cut 5 bases from V and 0 bases from J, with 5 bases between. CDR3 DNA: TGTGCCAGTAGTGAGGTTAGCAATCAGCCCCAGCATTTT. Protein product: CASSEVSNQPQHF. The variable domain in full, completed from reference TRBV19 and TRBJ1-5, reads DGGITQSPKYLFRKEGQNVTLSCEQNLNHDAMYWYRQDPGQGLRLIYYSQIVNDFQKGDIAEGYSVSREKKESFPLTVTSAQKNPTAFYLCASSEVSNQPQHFGDGTRLSIL.

The rearrangement uses TRBV9 and TRBJ1-1; a weak D match, TRBD1 (6 bases). The V end was cut by 0 bases, the J end by 0 bases, with 12 bases between. CDR3 length: 16 amino acids. Germline-derived CDR1 and CDR2 are SGDLS and YYNGEE. The CDR3 is CASSVDARGLNTEAFF. Here the CDR3 DNA reads TGTGCCAGCAGCGTAGACGCCAGGGGTTTGAACACTGAAGCTTTCTTT.

The chain joins TRBV2 to TRBJ1-1; no reliable D call. The CDR3 sequence is 16 residues long. Germline V gene data show CDR1 as SNHLY and CDR2 as FYNNEI. V was pared by 4 bases and J by 1 base, with 16 bases between. The CDR3 region has the DNA TGTGCCAGCAGTGGTGGTAGGGCTGTTAAGAACACTGAAGCTTTCTTT. Translating gives CASSGGRAVKNTEAFF.

V and J are TRBV7-9 and TRBJ2-7, with 8 bases matching TRBD1. From germline, CDR1 is SEHNR and CDR2 FQNEAQ (reference sequence). The CDR3 consists of 19 residues. Trimming at V came to 2 bases and at J to 3 bases, leaving 18 bases not matched to a gene. The CDR3 nucleotides read TGTGCCAGCAGCTTATTCGGACAGGGCGATAGGGTCCGCTTCTACGAGCAGTACTTC. It is translated as CASSLFGQGDRVRFYEQYF.

The chain couples TRBV2 to TRBJ2-3; D is possibly TRBD2 (6 bases). The CDR3 is made up of 17 amino acids. Between the trimmed V and J ends, which lost 0 bases and 4 bases, there was a span of 17 bases. Germline V gene sequence: CDR1 SNHLY, CDR2 FYNNEI. The DNA of the CDR3 is TGTGCCAGCAGTGAAGCTTTATTCACGGGAGTGGCAGATACGCAGTATTTT. It is translated as CASSEALFTGVADTQYF.

The chain employs TRBV4-2 and TRBJ2-1; no firm D call. The CDR3 loop spans 16 amino acids. Germline V gives CDR1 LGHNA, CDR2 YNFKEQ. The V and J ends lost 4 bases and 0 bases respectively, with 13 bases between them. In nucleotides, the CDR3 is TGTGCCAGCAGCCCTTTCCAGGCAGACTCCTACAATGAGCAGTTCTTC. Residues: CASSPFQADSYNEQFF.

This chain joins TRBV27 and TRBJ2-5, with D perhaps matching TRBD1 (6 bases). Per the germline V gene, CDR1 is MNHEY and CDR2 is SMNVEV (reference sequence). The V and J ends lost 5 bases and 1 base respectively, with 11 bases between them. This CDR3 spans 14 amino acids. The CDR3 reads CASSPRQAQETQYF. The CDR3 nucleotides are TGTGCCAGCAGTCCGAGACAGGCCCAAGAGACCCAGTACTTC.